This entry concerns a single TCR beta chain. Its antigen has not been determined. Base qualities are not recorded, but no much larger clone differs from it by a single base. These data belong to a study of beta chain features in type 1 diabetes (dated by TCRdb to 2016 to 2018). About the investigation overall: No differences in mean age, gender distribution, total cell number or subset yield were found between patients and healthy donors. Regulatory and stem cell-like memory subsets were obtained from only 8 patients and about 8 healthy donors, while naive and central memory subsets were obtained from all 30 or so donors. A total of roughly 99,000,000 sorted cells were examined across all samples, and the number of cells per subset was strongly correlated with RNA yield. The study compared the TCRB repertoires of sorted circulating CD4+ T cell subsets in recently diagnosed type 1 diabetes patients with those in matched healthy donors.

What the work shows at the level of the full study, not this receptor alone: Because small numbers of individuals were included in the HLA sub-analyses, any influence of HLA type on TCRB rearrangement was left unresolved. PCR might favor shorter templates, but patient and control samples were amplified and corrected together, so any skew would affect both groups equally. Because cDNA rather than genomic DNA was sequenced, highly expressing activated cells could have been over-represented, although no difference in activation and CD3 levels was found between groups. Naive, central memory and regulatory TCRB repertoires appeared more similar among patients than among healthy donors. In all four CD4+ subsets, TCRB CDR3 length was moderately but significantly shorter in type 1 diabetes patients. Fewer insertions and more nucleotide deletions at VDJ recombination sites were observed in patients with type 1 diabetes, implying thymic rearrangement abnormalities.

The High Capacity cDNA Reverse Transcription Kit was used to reverse transcribe all of the isolated RNA, meaning that expressed TCRB transcripts were what got sequenced. Deep immunoSEQ sequencing was applied to naive, central memory and regulatory T cell samples, giving an average of roughly 3.3 million total reads per sample. Sorted cells were lysed in RLT buffer and RNA was extracted with DNase-treated RNeasy Micro or Mini kits, depending on cell number. To prevent cross-contamination, each cell subset was processed individually, whereas patient and healthy donor samples were processed jointly. TCRB sequences were amplified from cDNA with the immunoSEQ multiplex PCR, producing 87-bp fragments spanning the CDR3 region. Sequencing of the amplicons was performed on the Illumina HiSeq platform. The study's processing was this. Synthetic template baselines were used to correct PCR bias computationally, reads within Hamming distance 2 were collapsed together, and singletons that could not be merged were discarded. Reads were aligned against IMGT to assign V, D and J genes, CDR3 length and insertions or deletions at six rearrangement sites. Within each subset, clonotype counts were normalized to sorted cell number, and only after that were true diversity and Gini coefficients computed with the tcR R package. The overlap coefficient, calculated on TCRB nucleotide sequences, was used to quantify repertoire sharing. Out-of-frame TCRB sequences from naive cells were analyzed to stand in for the pre-selection repertoire. The table was pulled from immuneACCESS by TCRdb, which kept in-frame rearrangements only. Such tables lose some clones; where checked, under half of the loss comes from unresolved V genes, and the rest has no known cause. Clone size and V and J calls were adopted from that table, with D and trimming inferred from the DNA. This sample holds fewer than 350,000 clones; about 15% were observed only once. Around 0.015% of the sample belongs to the ten largest clones.

From a lookup of the germline V gene (reference sequence), CDR1 and CDR2 are GTSNPN and SVGIG. At the junction V is shortened by 3 bases and J by 8 bases, with 12 bases in between. The CDR3, cysteine through phenylalanine, is 12 amino acids long. Left in the record is the CDR3 DNA by itself, 36 bases read in frame from the first base. Each donor gave one peripheral blood draw, approximately 0.11 L on average, collected into heparinised tubes. A BD FACSAria II was used to sort naive, central memory, regulatory and stem cell-like memory CD4+ T cells with a panel that included CD45RO, CCR7, CD25, CD127, CD95 and CD27. All sorted populations exceeded 95% purity. PBMCs were isolated immediately by Lymphoprep density gradient centrifugation and stained directly without culture. So that batch effects would be minimized, each experiment stained and sorted samples in pairs, pairing one healthy donor with one patient.

This receptor chain uses TRBV30 and TRBJ2-3; TRBD2 might be the D gene, on 6 matching bases. Sequencing was performed on naive CD4+ T cells from blood. According to the study, the label for this sample's cell subset or site signals: true naive CD4+ T cells. The receptor was derived from a man aged 18 to 29 with type 1 diabetes. The CDR3 loop reads CAWSLVGGTQYF. The nucleotide sequence reads as follows: TGTGCCTGGAGCCTTGTGGGGGGTACGCAGTATTTT.